This TCR beta chain came from a study of blood T cells in healthy people across ages. Study-wide findings and caveats: Diversity figures derived from one million T cells were judged to underestimate the true value.

Trimming removed 3 bases from V and 4 bases from J, with 15 bases in between. The germline V gene encodes CDR1 SQVTM and CDR2 ANQGSEA. The CDR3 runs 14 residues. Alongside a J-beta primer mix, a sample-barcoded 5' primer served in a second PCR lasting roughly 7 to 12 cycles. TCRdb itself ran the 5' RACE reads through MiXCR, one entry per CDR3 protein. Among 1.5 million to 2 million distinct CDR3 sequences listed, roughly 50% were seen once. Concerning this clonotype itself: As yet, its antigen is unknown.

Every donor contributed about 10 milliliters of peripheral blood by blood draw. The sequence was obtained from a woman between 35 and 50 years old in good health. The chain uses TRBV29-1 and TRBJ1-2; D possibly corresponds to TRBD1 (5 bases). The sample consisted of blood. The CDR3 sequence is CSVETAGTSYGYTF. The CDR3 DNA reads TGCAGCGTTGAGACGGCAGGGACTTCCTATGGCTACACCTTC.